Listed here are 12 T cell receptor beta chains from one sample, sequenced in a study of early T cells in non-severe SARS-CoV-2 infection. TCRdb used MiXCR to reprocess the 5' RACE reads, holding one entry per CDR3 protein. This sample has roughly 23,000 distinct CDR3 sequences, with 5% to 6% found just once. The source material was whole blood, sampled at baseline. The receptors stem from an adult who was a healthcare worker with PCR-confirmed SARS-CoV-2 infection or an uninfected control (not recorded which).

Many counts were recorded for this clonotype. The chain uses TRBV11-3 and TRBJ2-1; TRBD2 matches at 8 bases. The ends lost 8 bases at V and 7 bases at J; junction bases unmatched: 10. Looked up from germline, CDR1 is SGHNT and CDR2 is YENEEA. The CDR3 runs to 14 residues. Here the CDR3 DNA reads TGTGCCAGCCAAGGAGAAGGCGGGGGGAATGAGCAGTTCTTC. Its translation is CASQGEGGGNEQFF.

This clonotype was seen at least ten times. For the CDR3, the DNA is TGTGCCAGCGACCCCCACGGGACCCCTAGCAATCAGCCCCAGCATTTT. As protein: CASDPHGTPSNQPQHF. V is TRBV6-2 or TRBV6-3 and J is TRBJ1-5; possibly TRBD1 for D (5 bases). CDR3 length: 16 amino acids. Germline CDR1 is MNHEY and CDR2 is SVGEGT. Deletions cut 8 bases from V and 0 bases from J, with 17 bases between.

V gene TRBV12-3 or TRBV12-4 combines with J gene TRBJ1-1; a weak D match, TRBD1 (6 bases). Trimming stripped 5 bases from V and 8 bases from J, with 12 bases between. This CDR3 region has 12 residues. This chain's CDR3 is CASSPLQGEAFF. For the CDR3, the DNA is TGTGCCAGCAGTCCCTTACAGGGAGAAGCTTTCTTT.

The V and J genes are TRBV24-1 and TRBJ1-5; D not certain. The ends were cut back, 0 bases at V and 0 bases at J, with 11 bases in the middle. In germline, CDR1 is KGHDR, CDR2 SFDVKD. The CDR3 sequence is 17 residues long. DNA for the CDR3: TGTGCCACCAGTGATTTGCCCGGGTTTAATAGCAATCAGCCCCAGCATTTT. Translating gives CATSDLPGFNSNQPQHF.

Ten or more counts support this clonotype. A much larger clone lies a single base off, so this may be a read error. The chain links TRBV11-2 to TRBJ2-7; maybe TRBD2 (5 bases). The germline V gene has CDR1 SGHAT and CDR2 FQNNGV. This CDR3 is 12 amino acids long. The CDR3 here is CVSSLTRNEQYF. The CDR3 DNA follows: TGTGTCAGCAGCCTTACTAGGAACGAGCAGTACTTC.

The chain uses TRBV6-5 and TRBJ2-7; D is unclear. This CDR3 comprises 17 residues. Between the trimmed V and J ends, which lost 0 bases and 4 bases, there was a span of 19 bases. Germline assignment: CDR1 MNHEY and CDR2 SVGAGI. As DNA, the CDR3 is TGTGCCAGCAGTTACTCGTTCTTTCGGCAGCCTGGGTACGAGCAGTACTTC. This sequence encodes CASSYSFFRQPGYEQYF.

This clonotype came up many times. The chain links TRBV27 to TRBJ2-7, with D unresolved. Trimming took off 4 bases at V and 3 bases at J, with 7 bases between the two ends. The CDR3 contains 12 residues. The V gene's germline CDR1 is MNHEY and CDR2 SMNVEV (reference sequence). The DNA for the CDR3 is TGTGCCAGCAGTTCCCCTGGCTACGAGCAGTACTTC. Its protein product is CASSSPGYEQYF.

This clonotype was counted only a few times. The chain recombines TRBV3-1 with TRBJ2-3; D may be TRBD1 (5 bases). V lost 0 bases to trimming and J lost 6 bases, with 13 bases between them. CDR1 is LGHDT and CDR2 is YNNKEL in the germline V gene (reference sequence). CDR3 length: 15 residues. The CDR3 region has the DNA TGTGCCAGCAGCCAAGAGGGGCGACGAGTCGATACGCAGTATTTT. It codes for CASSQEGRRVDTQYF.

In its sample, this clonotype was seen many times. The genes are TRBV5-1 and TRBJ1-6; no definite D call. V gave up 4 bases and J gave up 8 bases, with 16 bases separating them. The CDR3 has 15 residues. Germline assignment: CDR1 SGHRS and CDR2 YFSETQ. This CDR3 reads CASSRGFRGDSPLHF. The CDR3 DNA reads TGCGCCAGCAGCCGAGGATTCCGAGGCGATTCACCCCTCCACTTT.

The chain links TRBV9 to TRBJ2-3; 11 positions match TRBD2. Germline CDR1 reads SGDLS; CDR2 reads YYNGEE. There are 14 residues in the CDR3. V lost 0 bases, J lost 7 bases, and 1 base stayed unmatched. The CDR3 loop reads CASSVVAGGHTQYF. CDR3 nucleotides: TGTGCCAGCAGCGTAGTAGCGGGGGGGCATACGCAGTATTTT.

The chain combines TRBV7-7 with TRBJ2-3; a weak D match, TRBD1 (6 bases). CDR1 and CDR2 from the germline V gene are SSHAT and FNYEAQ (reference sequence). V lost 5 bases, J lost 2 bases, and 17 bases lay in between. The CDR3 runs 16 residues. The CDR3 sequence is CASSPSRGINTDTQYF. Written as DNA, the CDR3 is TGTGCCAGCAGCCCTTCGAGGGGGATTAACACAGATACGCAGTATTTT.

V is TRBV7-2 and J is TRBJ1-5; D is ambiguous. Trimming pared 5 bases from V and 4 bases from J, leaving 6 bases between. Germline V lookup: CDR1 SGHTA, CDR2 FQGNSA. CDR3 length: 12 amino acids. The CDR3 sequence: CASSPQNQPQHF. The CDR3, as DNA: TGTGCCAGCAGCCCACAGAATCAGCCCCAGCATTTT.